These T cell receptor beta chains were read from a single sample in a study of human T cells and chemical hapten exposure. TCRdb used MiXCR to reprocess the RACE reads, holding one entry per CDR3 protein. Of about 350,000 distinct CDR3 sequences in the sample, about 6% were seen once. This material consisted of whole blood, taken in connection with sensitization to the hapten diphenylcyclopropenone (DPC). All receptors come from a woman aged 18 to 35 with alopecia areata. Some clones in this sample may be carry-over from other donors' samples. Both conserved end residues are part of each CDR3. D genes are given only for firm matches. Clone size is shown for a subset of rows, as once, few, many or a class of expanded clone.

clone_size,v_call,d_call,j_call,cdr3_aa,cdr3_nt
many,TRBV12-3/TRBV12-4,TRBD1,TRBJ1-2,CASTRDRGYGYTF,TGTGCCAGCACCCGGGACAGGGGATATGGCTACACCTTC
few,TRBV2,TRBD1,TRBJ2-4,CASSRDRGQQNIQYF,TGTGCCAGCAGTAGGGACAGGGGGCAACAAAACATTCAGTACTTC
few,TRBV7-9,TRBD1,TRBJ2-5,CASRYSPGQTNQETQYF,TGTGCCAGCAGATATTCTCCGGGACAGACGAACCAAGAGACCCAGTACTTC
.,TRBV5-4,.,TRBJ1-2,CASSLLRGSMRGYTF,TGTGCCAGCAGCTTGTTGCGGGGCTCGATGAGGGGCTACACCTTC
.,TRBV6-1,.,TRBJ2-7,CASSRMTTVTYEQYF,TGTGCCAGCAGTAGAATGACAACGGTGACCTACGAGCAGTACTTC
few,TRBV6-5,.,TRBJ2-6,CASRYRVHYSGANVLTF,TGTGCCAGCAGGTACAGGGTTCACTACTCTGGGGCCAACGTCCTGACTTTC
few,TRBV6-2/TRBV6-3,.,TRBJ1-4,CASSPRDGLVEKLFF,TGTGCCAGCAGTCCCCGGGACGGACTAGTGGAAAAACTGTTTTTT
many,TRBV11-2,TRBD1,TRBJ1-1,CASSLSTGVRTEAFF,TGTGCCAGCAGCTTATCAACAGGGGTGCGCACTGAAGCTTTCTTT
many,TRBV3-1,TRBD1,TRBJ1-1,CASSHPQGTVNTEAFF,TGTGCCAGCAGCCACCCCCAGGGGACAGTGAACACTGAAGCTTTCTTT
many,TRBV6-2/TRBV6-3,TRBD1,TRBJ1-2,CATMGQLYGHTF,TGTGCCACTATGGGACAGCTATATGGCCACACCTTC
.,TRBV7-2,TRBD1,TRBJ2-3,CASSFGQGGGTDTQYF,TGTGCCAGCAGCTTTGGACAGGGTGGAGGAACAGATACGCAGTATTTT
few,TRBV12-3/TRBV12-4,.,TRBJ1-5,CASSLQVTQPQHF,TGTGCCAGCAGTTTACAGGTAACTCAGCCCCAGCATTTT
.,TRBV20-1,TRBD2,TRBJ2-1,CSAAGTSVNEQFF,TGCAGTGCGGCCGGGACTAGCGTCAATGAGCAGTTCTTC
.,TRBV6-5,TRBD1,TRBJ1-5,CASSPGFRDRGNQPQHF,TGTGCCAGCAGCCCGGGTTTCCGGGACAGGGGGAATCAGCCCCAGCATTTT
.,TRBV4-2,.,TRBJ1-2,CASSRRGGGGYTF,TGTGCCAGCAGCCGAAGGGGAGGAGGTGGCTACACCTTC
many,TRBV6-1,.,TRBJ1-2,CASSREGYGYTF,TGTGCCAGCAGCCGGGAGGGGTATGGCTACACCTTC
many,TRBV6-5,.,TRBJ1-2,CASSRAGVYGYTF,TGTGCCAGCAGTCGAGCGGGGGTGTATGGCTACACCTTC
many,TRBV20-1,.,TRBJ1-3,CSARQDLGNTIYF,TGCAGTGCCAGACAGGATCTTGGAAACACCATATATTTT
.,TRBV18,TRBD1,TRBJ1-1,CASSPLLQGANTEAFF,TGTGCCAGCTCACCACTCTTACAGGGGGCGAACACTGAAGCTTTCTTT
.,TRBV4-2,TRBD1,TRBJ2-2,CASSQEGEVRDRVTGELFF,TGTGCCAGCAGCCAAGAGGGGGAAGTTCGGGACAGGGTCACCGGGGAGCTGTTTTTT
few,TRBV10-3,TRBD1,TRBJ2-3,CAISVTGADTQYF,TGTGCCATCAGTGTTACAGGGGCAGATACGCAGTATTTT
.,TRBV20-1,.,TRBJ2-2,CSARDPVGAAGGVTGELFF,TGCAGTGCTAGAGACCCCGTGGGGGCCGCGGGTGGGGTGACCGGGGAGCTGTTTTTT
.,TRBV12-3/TRBV12-4,TRBD1,TRBJ1-2,CASSLRTGVDGYTF,TGTGCCAGCAGTCTCCGGACAGGGGTCGATGGCTACACCTTC
.,TRBV5-1,.,TRBJ2-5,CASSLSPGVVLETQYF,TGCGCCAGCAGCTTAAGTCCGGGCGTGGTATTGGAGACCCAGTACTTC
many,TRBV12-3/TRBV12-4,.,TRBJ2-2,CASSKVLGELFF,TGTGCCAGCAGTAAAGTCCTCGGGGAGCTGTTTTTT
once,TRBV29-1,.,TRBJ2-1,CSVESAPNEQFF,TGCAGCGTTGAGTCCGCCCCCAATGAGCAGTTCTTC
many,TRBV20-1,TRBD2,TRBJ2-7,CSARGPRGAPYEQYF,TGCAGTGCTAGAGGACCGCGGGGGGCCCCCTACGAGCAGTACTTC
.,TRBV5-4,.,TRBJ2-5,CASSQRVLDQETQYF,TGTGCCAGCAGCCAGAGGGTTCTGGACCAAGAGACCCAGTACTTC
many,TRBV7-2,TRBD1,TRBJ1-3,CASSFDTGAGNTIYF,TGTGCCAGCAGCTTTGATACAGGGGCTGGAAACACCATATATTTT
few,TRBV30,TRBD2,TRBJ2-6,CASSGLAGAGANVLTF,TGTGCCTCATCGGGGCTAGCGGGGGCTGGGGCCAACGTCCTGACTTTC
.,TRBV6-1,TRBD2,TRBJ2-2,CASSVGTSGGATGELFF,TGTGCCAGCAGTGTCGGGACTAGCGGGGGGGCGACCGGGGAGCTGTTTTTT
many,TRBV27,.,TRBJ1-4,CAGGAGFINEKLFF,TGTGCCGGAGGGGCAGGGTTCATTAATGAAAAACTGTTTTTT
.,TRBV3-1,TRBD1,TRBJ1-1,CASSPGQGWVTEAFF,TGTGCCAGCAGCCCGGGACAGGGGTGGGTCACTGAAGCTTTCTTT
.,TRBV18,TRBD1,TRBJ1-4,CASSPSGTGSEKLFF,TGTGCCAGCTCACCCTCCGGGACAGGGAGTGAAAAACTGTTTTTT
few,TRBV29-1,.,TRBJ2-7,CSVEVRTVSSYEQYF,TGCAGCGTTGAAGTTAGGACCGTCAGCTCCTACGAGCAGTACTTC
.,TRBV7-9,.,TRBJ1-2,CASGIGVDYGYTF,TGTGCCAGCGGGATCGGGGTGGACTATGGCTACACCTTC
.,TRBV21-1,.,TRBJ2-2,CASSAGANTGELFF,TGTGCCAGCAGTGCGGGGGCGAACACCGGGGAGCTGTTTTTT
many,TRBV6-6,.,TRBJ1-6,CASTRDPGPLHF,TGTGCCAGCACCAGGGACCCGGGGCCCCTCCACTTT
.,TRBV6-2/TRBV6-3,TRBD1,TRBJ2-6,CASSQTGDGFGANVLTF,TGTGCCAGCAGTCAAACAGGGGACGGATTTGGGGCCAACGTCCTGACTTTC
.,TRBV14,.,TRBJ1-4,CASSQGFNEKLFF,TGTGCCAGCAGCCAAGGGTTTAATGAAAAACTGTTTTTT